Presented here are 4 T cell receptor beta chains from one specimen sequenced in a study of blood T cell repertoires in COVID-19 (dated by TCRdb to 2020 to 2021). Libraries came from the immunoSEQ multiplex PCR assay. TCRdb obtained this table from immuneACCESS and retained in-frame rearrangements with V and J assigned. These tables miss some clones; where compared with another copy, unresolved V genes account for less than half of the shortfall, and the remainder is unexplained. Here the sample has approximately 72,000 clones; over 75% occur a single time. Approximately 23% of the sample goes to the ten largest clones. The sequenced sample consisted of peripheral blood. The receptors shown here come from a man aged 45-65 years with acute or convalescent COVID-19.

The table lists this clone with a few counts. The V gene is TRBV2, the J gene TRBJ2-3; D is ambiguous. Germline CDR1 and CDR2: SNHLY and FYNNEI. CDR3 length: 11 amino acids. V lost 8 bases and J 2 bases, leaving 5 bases between the germline ends. CDR3 in amino acids: CASRLTDTQYF. CDR3 nucleotide sequence: TGTGCCAGCCGTCTCACAGATACGCAGTATTTT.

The rearrangement links TRBV18 to TRBJ1-1; D is perhaps TRBD1 (6 bases). The V gene lost 6 bases and the J gene lost 1 base, with 15 bases spanning the gap. This CDR3 is 15 amino acids long. Germline lookup yields CDR1 KGHSH and CDR2 LQKENI. CDR3 nucleotides: TGTGCCAGCTCCTACGAGACAGGTTCGAACACTGAAGCTTTCTTT. Translation gives CASSYETGSNTEAFF.

The chain links TRBV4-1 to TRBJ2-5; possibly TRBD1 for D (6 bases). Germline lookup yields CDR1 MGHRA and CDR2 YSYEKL. The ends were cut back, 4 bases at V and 12 bases at J, with 30 bases in the middle. CDR3 length: 17 amino acids. CDR3 in amino acids: CASSRTPGVATRNAEYF. The CDR3 nucleotides read TGCGCCAGCAGCCGGACCCCAGGGGTTGCAACGAGAAACGCTGAGTACTTC.

The rearrangement joins TRBV7-3 to TRBJ2-2, with D perhaps matching TRBD1 (5 bases). The V gene lost 4 bases and the J gene lost 5 bases, with 8 bases spanning the gap. Germline CDR1 SGHTA, CDR2 FQGTGA. The CDR3 is 13 amino acids. Here the CDR3 DNA reads TGTGCCAGCAGCTCGACAGAAACCGGGGAGCTGTTTTTT. Translated: CASSSTETGELFF.